The clone carrying this T cell receptor beta chain was counted at least ten times. These data originate in a study of CD8 T cells in ankylosing spondylitis. Per germline, CDR1 SGHRS and CDR2 YFSETQ. The CDR3 loop spans 15 amino acids. V gave up 0 bases and J gave up 1 base; unmatched junction bases: 0. TCRdb reprocessed the 5' RACE reads with MiXCR, giving one entry per CDR3 protein. The sample carries about 240,000 distinct CDR3 sequences, around 7.8% recorded once. This TCR was recovered from a male donor with ankylosing spondylitis or in good health (not recorded which). The chain combines TRBV5-1 with TRBJ2-3, with 9 bases fitting TRBD2. Specimen: blood, either unsorted or a sorted T cell fraction (not recorded which). CDR3 amino acids: CASSLASGGTDTQYF. CDR3 nucleotide sequence: TGCGCCAGCAGCTTGGCTAGCGGGGGCACAGATACGCAGTATTTT.